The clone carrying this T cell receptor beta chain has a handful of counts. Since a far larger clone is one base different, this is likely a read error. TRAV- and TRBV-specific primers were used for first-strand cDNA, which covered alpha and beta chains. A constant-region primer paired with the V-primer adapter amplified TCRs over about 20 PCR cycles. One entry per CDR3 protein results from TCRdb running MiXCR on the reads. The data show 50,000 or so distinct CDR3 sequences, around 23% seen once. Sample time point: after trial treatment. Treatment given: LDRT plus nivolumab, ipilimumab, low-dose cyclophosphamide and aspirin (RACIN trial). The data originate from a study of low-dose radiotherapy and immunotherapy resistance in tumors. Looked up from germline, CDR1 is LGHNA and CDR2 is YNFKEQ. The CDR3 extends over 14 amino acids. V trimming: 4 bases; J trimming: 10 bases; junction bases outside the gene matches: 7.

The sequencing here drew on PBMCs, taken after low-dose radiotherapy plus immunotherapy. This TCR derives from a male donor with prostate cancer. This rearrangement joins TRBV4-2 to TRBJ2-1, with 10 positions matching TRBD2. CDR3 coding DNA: TGTGCCAGCAGCCCTAGGACTAGCGGCTACGAGCAGTTCTTC. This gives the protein CASSPRTSGYEQFF.